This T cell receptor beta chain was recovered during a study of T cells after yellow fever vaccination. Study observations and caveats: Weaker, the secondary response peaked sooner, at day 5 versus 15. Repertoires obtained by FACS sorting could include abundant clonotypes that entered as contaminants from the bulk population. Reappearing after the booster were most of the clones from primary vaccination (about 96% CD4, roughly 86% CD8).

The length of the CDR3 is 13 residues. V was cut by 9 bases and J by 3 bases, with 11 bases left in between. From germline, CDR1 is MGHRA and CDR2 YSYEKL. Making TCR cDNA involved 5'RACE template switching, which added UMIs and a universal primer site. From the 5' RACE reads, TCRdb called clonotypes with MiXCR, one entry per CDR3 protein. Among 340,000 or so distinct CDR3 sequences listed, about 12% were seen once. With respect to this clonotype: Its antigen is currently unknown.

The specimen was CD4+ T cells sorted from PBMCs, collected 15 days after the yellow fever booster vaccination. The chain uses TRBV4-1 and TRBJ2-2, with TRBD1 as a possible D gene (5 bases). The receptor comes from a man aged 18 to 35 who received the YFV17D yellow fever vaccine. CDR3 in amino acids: CASTQEYTGELFF. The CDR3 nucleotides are TGCGCCAGTACACAGGAGTACACCGGGGAGCTGTTTTTT.